This entry lists 25 T cell receptor beta chains sequenced from one sample in a study of shared clonotypes between healthy human individuals. Libraries were prepared by immunoSEQ multiplex PCR; TCRdb keeps only in-frame clonotypes and omits some of them. The table shows approximately 720,000 clones, with about two thirds occurring only once. Sequencing input: memory CD4+ T cells sorted from blood. Subset described: CD45RA-negative fraction. These receptors were collected from a woman younger than 45 in good health.

This chain joins TRBV19 and TRBJ2-3, with a weak D call TRBD2 (6 bases). Deletions cut 9 bases from V and 4 bases from J, with 17 bases between. This CDR3 comprises 14 residues. Germline V gene sequence: CDR1 LNHDA, CDR2 SQIVND (reference sequence). CDR3 residues: CASSLALVADTQYF. The DNA for the CDR3 is TGTGCCAGCAGCCTAGCGTTAGTTGCAGATACGCAGTATTTT. The whole variable domain, filled in from reference TRBV19 and TRBJ2-3, reads DGGITQSPKYLFRKEGQNVTLSCEQNLNHDAMYWYRQDPGQGLRLIYYSQIVNDFQKGDIAEGYSVSREKKESFPLTVTSAQKNPTAFYLCASSLALVADTQYFGPGTRLTVL.

V and J are TRBV2 and TRBJ1-2; D gene uncertain. Germline loops: CDR1 SNHLY, CDR2 FYNNEI. The V end lost 2 bases, the J end lost 3 bases, and 7 bases lay between the germline ends. The CDR3 length is 13 residues. CDR3 sequence: CASSELVDYGYTF. The CDR3 DNA reads TGTGCCAGCAGTGAACTGGTGGACTATGGCTACACCTTC.

This clone has at least ten counts. The gene calls are TRBV10-1 and TRBJ1-1, with D possibly matching TRBD1 (5 bases). The CDR3 is made up of 13 amino acids. Germline CDR1 reads WNHNN; CDR2 reads SYGVQD (reference sequence). V dropped 5 bases and J dropped 7 bases, with 14 bases sitting between them. The CDR3 loop reads CASSQIGGSEAFF. As DNA, the CDR3 is TGCGCCAGCAGTCAAATTGGGGGAAGTGAAGCTTTCTTT.

As DNA, the CDR3 is TGTGCCAGCAGCTTAACGTCGGCACTAGCGGGGACCTACAATGAGCAGTTCTTC. It encodes CASSLTSALAGTYNEQFF. V is TRBV7-3 and J is TRBJ2-1; 10 nucleotides align to TRBD2. CDR1 and CDR2 (germline): SGHTA, FQGTGA. V trimming: 0 bases; J trimming: 2 bases; junction bases outside the gene matches: 7. The CDR3 length is 18 residues.

The rearrangement joins TRBV28 to TRBJ2-7, with D maybe TRBD1 (5 bases). V was clipped by 8 bases and J by 6 bases, with 14 bases between them. Per germline, CDR1 MDHEN and CDR2 SYDVKM. The CDR3 is 12 residues long. The CDR3 DNA is TGTGCCAGCGGGGCCTGGAGAGGCGAGCAGTACTTC. Translating it yields CASGAWRGEQYF.

The chain links TRBV30 to TRBJ1-2; TRBD1 matches 10 bases. The J segment lost 6 bases and the V segment lost 2 bases, leaving 3 bases of the junction unmatched. The CDR3 loop spans 13 amino acids. Germline CDR1 GTSNPN, CDR2 SVGIG (reference sequence). CDR3 residues: CAWSRQGAHGYTF. For the CDR3, the DNA is TGTGCCTGGAGTCGACAGGGGGCTCATGGCTACACCTTC.

The chain uses TRBV11-2 and TRBJ1-1, with 7 bases lining up with TRBD1. Germline V gene sequence: CDR1 SGHAT, CDR2 FQNNGV. CDR3 length: 17 residues. The V gene end was trimmed by 4 bases and the J gene end by 3 bases; junction bases not matched to a gene: 14. CDR3 sequence: CASSWGPHRGRDTEAFF. The DNA of the CDR3 is TGTGCCAGCAGCTGGGGGCCCCACAGGGGAAGGGACACTGAAGCTTTCTTT. Complete variable domain (other parts from reference TRBV11-2 and TRBJ1-1): EAGVAQSPRYKIIEKRQSVAFWCNPISGHATLYWYQQILGQGPKLLIQFQNNGVVDDSQLPKDRFSAERLKGVDSTLKIQPAKLEDSAVYLCASSWGPHRGRDTEAFFGQGTRLTVV.

The gene calls are TRBV6-1 and TRBJ1-4; D is possibly TRBD1 (6 bases). Trimming took off 6 bases at V and 0 bases at J, with 8 bases between the two ends. Germline CDR1 MNHNS, CDR2 SASEGT. The CDR3 has 14 amino acids. The CDR3 DNA reads as TGTGCCAGCAGCGGACAGACAACTAATGAAAAACTGTTTTTT. The encoded protein is CASSGQTTNEKLFF.

The chain employs TRBV5-1 and TRBJ2-3; TRBD2 matches at 8 bases. Germline CDR1 reads SGHRS; CDR2 reads YFSETQ. CDR3 length: 15 residues. J lost 2 bases, V lost 8 bases, and 10 bases had no gene match. The CDR3 here is CASSPTSGFTDTQYF. The CDR3 coding sequence is TGCGCCAGTTCTCCCACTAGCGGATTCACAGATACGCAGTATTTT.

This clone was picked up one time. V is TRBV14 and J is TRBJ2-2; D is unresolved. The CDR3 is made up of 14 amino acids. The V and J ends lost 0 bases and 3 bases respectively, with 5 bases between them. CDR1 is SGHDN, CDR2 FVKESK, per germline. The CDR3 DNA is TGTGCCAGCAGCCAAGATTTCTACACCGGGGAGCTGTTTTTT. Protein: CASSQDFYTGELFF.

This chain joins TRBV19 and TRBJ2-3; no definite D call. The germline gives CDR1 LNHDA, CDR2 SQIVND (reference sequence). With 1 base removed from V and 2 bases from J, the gap between germline ends came to 13 bases. The CDR3 loop spans 16 amino acids. This CDR3 is CASSIGSGTTTDTQYF. Written as DNA, the CDR3 is TGTGCCAGTAGTATAGGGTCCGGTACAACCACAGATACGCAGTATTTT.

The rearrangement uses TRBV28 and TRBJ1-2, with a possible D match to TRBD1 (5 bases). Per the germline V gene, CDR1 is MDHEN and CDR2 is SYDVKM. V was clipped by 8 bases and J by 8 bases, with 18 bases between them. The CDR3 runs to 13 residues. The DNA for the CDR3 is TGTGCCAGCCGACGATTTGGGGGTTCAGGCTACACCTTC. This sequence encodes CASRRFGGSGYTF.

V and J are TRBV7-8 and TRBJ2-3; D is perhaps TRBD2 (5 bases). The V end was cut by 5 bases, the J end by 1 base, with 13 bases between. The CDR3 runs 15 residues. The V gene's germline CDR1 is SGHVS and CDR2 FQNEAQ. CDR3 coding DNA: TGTGCCAGCAGCCCTCGGGTTAGCGGCACAGATACGCAGTATTTT. Translating gives CASSPRVSGTDTQYF.

This clone was seen once. The chain carries TRBV20-1 and TRBJ2-2, with D uncertain. Germline values: CDR1 DFQATT, CDR2 SNEGSKA (reference sequence). V was shortened by 6 bases and J by 4 bases, with 6 bases between the two germline ends. This CDR3 spans 11 amino acids. The CDR3 DNA reads as TGCAGTGCCGCGATCACCGGGGAGCTGTTTTTT. Amino acids: CSAAITGELFF.

V and J are TRBV28 and TRBJ1-1, with TRBD1 matching over 9 bases. The CDR3 spans 16 residues. Germline values: CDR1 MDHEN, CDR2 SYDVKM. J gave up 6 bases and V 5 bases, and 13 bases lay outside the gene matches. CDR3 protein: CASSTIAGTGKSEAFF. CDR3 nucleotide sequence: TGTGCCAGCAGTACAATAGCCGGGACAGGGAAATCTGAAGCTTTCTTT.

The chain is built from TRBV19 and TRBJ2-1; D unresolved. There are 11 residues in the CDR3. V gave up 7 bases and J gave up 6 bases, with 7 bases separating them. Germline assignment: CDR1 LNHDA and CDR2 SQIVND (reference sequence). The CDR3 loop is CASTRFNEQFF. CDR3 bases: TGTGCCAGTACACGGTTCAATGAGCAGTTCTTC.

This clone has a single count. V and J are TRBV6-5 and TRBJ2-7; 7 nucleotides match TRBD2. Germline V gives CDR1 MNHEY, CDR2 SVGAGI. This CDR3 is 15 amino acids long. V lost 0 bases to trimming and J lost 2 bases; unmatched junction nucleotides: 4. The CDR3: CASSYSSGRAYEQYF. CDR3 in DNA: TGTGCCAGCAGTTACTCGTCAGGGAGGGCCTACGAGCAGTACTTC.

The rearrangement uses TRBV6-1 and TRBJ2-3, with 11 bases fitting TRBD2. The germline gives CDR1 MNHNS, CDR2 SASEGT. V lost 9 bases and J lost 2; bases outside the gene matches: 7. This CDR3 region has 15 residues. The CDR3 nucleotides are TGTGCCAGTTACGGGACTAGCGGAATCACAGATACGCAGTATTTT. Translated, it gives CASYGTSGITDTQYF.

This sequence joins TRBV28 and TRBJ1-2; 11 bases align to TRBD1. The CDR3 has 15 residues. Germline-derived CDR1 and CDR2 are MDHEN and SYDVKM. Germline trimming cut 6 bases from V and 6 bases from J; bases unmatched to any gene: 9. The DNA for the CDR3 is TGTGCCAGCAGCCCCGGACAGGGGGCGGAGGATGGCTACACCTTC. This encodes CASSPGQGAEDGYTF.

V gene TRBV19 combines with J gene TRBJ2-3; TRBD2 aligns across 16 bases. Germline V gene lookup returns CDR1 LNHDA and CDR2 SQIVND (reference sequence). Trimming took 7 bases from V and 5 from J; bases not matched to a gene: 15. The CDR3 length is 19 residues. For the CDR3, the DNA is TGTGCCAGTACTAGAACGGGACTAGCGGGAGGGCCTGGAGAAGATACGCAGTATTTT. Protein: CASTRTGLAGGPGEDTQYF.

V is TRBV4-1 and J is TRBJ1-5; TRBD1 is a possible D gene (6 bases). The CDR3 is 18 residues long. V was trimmed by 0 bases and J by 9 bases, leaving 24 bases between them. Germline V gives CDR1 MGHRA, CDR2 YSYEKL. The CDR3 reads CASSQDLETGRIIRPQHF. In DNA form, the CDR3 reads TGCGCCAGCAGCCAAGATTTGGAGACAGGCCGGATCATTCGGCCCCAGCATTTT.

The gene calls are TRBV25-1 and TRBJ2-1, with TRBD2 matching 10 bases. This CDR3 is 16 amino acids long. CDR1 and CDR2 (germline): MGHDK, SYGVNS. V gave up 2 bases and J gave up 5 bases; unmatched junction bases: 6. The CDR3 bases are TGTGCCAGCAGTGAAAGGTCTAGCGGGGGTAACAATGAGCAGTTCTTC. It translates to CASSERSSGGNNEQFF.

The chain is built from TRBV5-4 and TRBJ2-7; 8 nucleotides line up with TRBD2. This CDR3 has 16 residues. The V gene's germline CDR1 is SGHNT and CDR2 YYREEE (reference sequence). The V gene end was trimmed by 3 bases and the J gene end by 9 bases; junction bases not matched to a gene: 17. This CDR3 is CASSSGSSGLAVGQYF. The CDR3 DNA sequence: TGTGCCAGCAGCTCGGGGTCGTCTGGACTAGCCGTGGGGCAGTACTTC.

The J gene is TRBJ2-2, the V gene TRBV27; tentative D call: TRBD2 (5 bases). The CDR3 is made up of 13 amino acids. V lost 5 bases to trimming and J lost 6 bases, with 10 bases between them. Germline V gives CDR1 MNHEY, CDR2 SMNVEV (reference sequence). The CDR3 sequence is CASSAPGAGELFF. In DNA form, the CDR3 reads TGTGCCAGCAGTGCCCCCGGGGCCGGGGAGCTGTTTTTT.

The chain joins TRBV7-2 to TRBJ1-5, with TRBD1 identical over 11 bases. CDR3 length: 15 amino acids. The germline CDR1 and CDR2 sequences are SGHTA and FQGNSA. J lost 7 bases, V lost 5 bases, and 7 bases had no gene match. The CDR3 DNA reads TGTGCCAGCAGCCTCGGACAGGGGGCAAGGCAGCCCCAGCATTTT. Translated, it gives CASSLGQGARQPQHF.